One and the same sample provided the 23 T cell receptor beta chains below, sequenced in a study of blood T cell repertoires in COVID-19. Profiling relied on immunoSEQ multiplex PCR, and the TCRdb table lists in-frame clones only, not all of them. Among 30,000 to 40,000 clones listed, around 86% were seen once. The specimen was peripheral blood. These receptors came from a man between 70 and 80 years old with acute or convalescent COVID-19.

This chain uses TRBV30 with TRBJ1-4, with 10 bases fitting TRBD1. This CDR3 comprises 18 residues. V dropped 3 bases and J dropped 2; count of bases not matched to a gene: 12. Germline V CDR1 and CDR2: GTSNPN, SVGIG (reference sequence). CDR3 amino acids: CAWRNDRGPGATNEKLFF. The CDR3 DNA reads TGTGCCTGGAGGAATGACAGGGGGCCCGGTGCCACTAATGAAAAACTGTTTTTT.

A word on this clone: The sample holds other DNA sequences that translate to the same CDR3. The rearrangement joins TRBV2 to TRBJ1-1; D perhaps matches TRBD1 (6 bases). Germline lookup yields CDR1 SNHLY and CDR2 FYNNEI. V was pared by 2 bases and J by 1 base, with 8 bases between. The CDR3 covers 14 residues. The CDR3 loop reads CASSEQGRNTEAFF. The DNA for the CDR3 is TGTGCCAGCAGTGAACAGGGGAGGAACACTGAAGCTTTCTTT. The full variable domain, completed using reference TRBV2 and TRBJ1-1, is EPEVTQTPSHQVTQMGQEVILRCVPISNHLYFYWYRQILGQKVEFLVSFYNNEISEKSEIFDDQFSVERPDGSNFTLKIRSTKLEDSAMYFCASSEQGRNTEAFFGQGTRLTVV.

The rearrangement uses TRBV7-3 and TRBJ2-2; 11 nucleotides line up with TRBD1. CDR1 is SGHTA, CDR2 FQGTGA, per germline. There are 15 residues in the CDR3. V shed 5 bases and J 5 bases; nucleotides not matched to a gene: 4. CDR3 protein: CASSPGQGATGELFF. The CDR3 DNA reads TGTGCCAGCAGCCCTGGACAGGGGGCAACCGGGGAGCTGTTTTTT.

The chain employs TRBV3-1 (or the pseudogene TRBV3-2) and TRBJ2-6; a weak D match, TRBD1 (5 bases). Trimming shortened V by 2 bases and J by 3 bases, and 8 bases separated the two germline ends. The CDR3 runs to 15 residues. CDR1 is LGHDT, CDR2 YNNKEL, per germline (reference sequence). CDR3 loop: CASSQTGSGANVLTF. In nucleotides, the CDR3 is TGTGCCAGCAGCCAAACAGGAAGTGGGGCCAACGTCCTGACTTTC.

The J gene is TRBJ2-7, the V gene TRBV7-2; D ambiguous. The V end was cut by 2 bases, the J end by 7 bases, with 12 bases between. CDR1 and CDR2 from the germline V gene are SGHTA and FQGNSA. This CDR3 comprises 13 residues. CDR3 nucleotides: TGTGCCAGCAGCTTAAGTCGGAGTGGGGAGCAGTACTTC. It is translated as CASSLSRSGEQYF.

The chain joins TRBV5-4 to TRBJ2-2, with a weak D call TRBD2 (6 bases). The CDR3 length is 15 residues. CDR1 SGHNT and CDR2 YYREEE come from the germline V gene (reference sequence). Trimming cost V 0 bases and J 3 bases, with 9 bases left between them. The CDR3 here is CASSLDPGDTGELFF. The CDR3 coding sequence is TGTGCCAGCAGCTTGGATCCGGGAGACACCGGGGAGCTGTTTTTT.

The V and J genes are TRBV5-6 and TRBJ2-7; 11 positions match TRBD1. Trimming removed 4 bases from V and 5 bases from J; junction bases left unmatched: 11. Germline assignment: CDR1 SGHDT and CDR2 YYEEEE. This CDR3 region has 16 residues. The CDR3 protein is CASSIYRDRGSDEQYF. DNA for the CDR3: TGTGCCAGCAGCATCTACCGGGACAGGGGGTCGGACGAGCAGTACTTC.

V and J are TRBV18 and TRBJ2-1, with a possible D match to TRBD1 (6 bases). Trimming shortened V by 3 bases and J by 4 bases, and 13 bases separated the two germline ends. Germline V CDR1 and CDR2: KGHSH, LQKENI. The CDR3 sequence is 15 residues long. The CDR3 DNA reads TGTGCCAGCTCACCTCTCAGGACAGAGTACAATGAGCAGTTCTTC. Translated, it gives CASSPLRTEYNEQFF.

As regards this clone: An end of the junction does not agree with germline; a read error may underlie this. V is TRBV25-1 and J is TRBJ1-1; D ambiguous. Per the germline V gene, CDR1 is MGHDK and CDR2 is SYGVNS. This CDR3 comprises 11 residues. Here the CDR3 DNA reads TGTGCCAACAGTGTGTCTGCTGAAGCTTTCTTT. This sequence encodes CANSVSAEAFF.

This chain joins TRBV5-6 and TRBJ1-6, with 8 bases that match TRBD1. V dropped 0 bases and J dropped 10; count of bases not matched to a gene: 6. The CDR3 has 15 residues. From germline, CDR1 is SGHDT and CDR2 YYEEEE. The CDR3: CASSLEAGGGSPLHF. Written as DNA, the CDR3 is TGTGCCAGCAGCTTGGAGGCAGGGGGCGGATCACCCCTCCACTTT. The variable domain in full, with the rest retrieved from reference TRBV5-6 and TRBJ1-6, is DAGVTQSPTHLIKTRGQQVTLRCSPKSGHDTVSWYQQALGQGPQFIFQYYEEEERQRGNFPDRFSGHQFPNYSSELNVNALLLGDSALYLCASSLEAGGGSPLHFGNGTRLTVT.

The J gene is TRBJ1-1, the V gene TRBV5-1; D possibly corresponds to TRBD1 (6 bases). Trimming stripped 6 bases from V and 1 base from J, with 19 bases between. This CDR3 is built from 16 residues. CDR1 SGHRS and CDR2 YFSETQ come from the germline V gene. The CDR3 nucleotides read TGCGCCAGCACCAACCTTCCCGGGACACCGAACACTGAAGCTTTCTTT. This encodes CASTNLPGTPNTEAFF. The full variable domain, its missing parts supplied by reference TRBV5-1 and TRBJ1-1, is KAGVTQTPRYLIKTRGQQVTLSCSPISGHRSVSWYQQTPGQGLQFLFEYFSETQRNKGNFPGRFSGRQFSNSRSEMNVSTLELGDSALYLCASTNLPGTPNTEAFFGQGTRLTVV.

The chain joins TRBV7-9 to TRBJ1-2; D call uncertain. The CDR3 loop spans 12 amino acids. Germline CDR1 and CDR2: SEHNR and FQNEAQ (reference sequence). The V and J ends lost 1 base and 6 bases respectively, with 6 bases between them. The chain's CDR3 is CASSLDGDGYTF. For the CDR3, the DNA is TGTGCCAGCAGCTTAGACGGGGATGGCTACACCTTC.

The chain combines TRBV2 with TRBJ2-1, with TRBD2 as a possible D gene (6 bases). The CDR3 loop spans 15 amino acids. Germline V gives CDR1 SNHLY, CDR2 FYNNEI. With 9 bases removed from V and 7 bases from J, the gap between germline ends came to 22 bases. The CDR3, as DNA: TGTGCCAGTAAGAGGAGGGAGGCCCCTGCTAATGAGCAGTTCTTC. Translated, it gives CASKRREAPANEQFF. Full variable domain (outside the CDR3, taken from reference TRBV2 and TRBJ2-1): EPEVTQTPSHQVTQMGQEVILRCVPISNHLYFYWYRQILGQKVEFLVSFYNNEISEKSEIFDDQFSVERPDGSNFTLKIRSTKLEDSAMYFCASKRREAPANEQFFGPGTRLTVL.

The rearrangement links TRBV18 to TRBJ1-1; D remains ambiguous. Germline CDR1 KGHSH, CDR2 LQKENI. The CDR3 covers 15 residues. V was trimmed by 0 bases and J by 3 bases, leaving 11 bases between them. CDR3 sequence (DNA): TGTGCCAGCTCACCACCACGGGGATGGGACACTGAAGCTTTCTTT. Translated: CASSPPRGWDTEAFF.

This chain connects TRBV13 to TRBJ2-1; D unresolved. Looked up from germline, CDR1 is PRHDT and CDR2 is FYEKMQ (reference sequence). The CDR3 loop spans 18 amino acids. The V end lost 7 bases, the J end lost 2 bases, and 24 bases lay between the germline ends. This CDR3 is CASTPILVATITYNEQFF. The CDR3 nucleotides are TGTGCCAGCACCCCCATTTTGGTAGCCACTATTACCTACAATGAGCAGTTCTTC.

The chain employs TRBV7-9 and TRBJ2-1; no clear D gene. The V end was cut by 2 bases, the J end by 1 base, with 6 bases between. The CDR3 length is 14 residues. Germline V gene lookup returns CDR1 SEHNR and CDR2 FQNEAQ (reference sequence). CDR3 region: CASSLTESYNEQFF. The CDR3 DNA sequence: TGTGCCAGCAGCTTAACAGAGTCCTACAATGAGCAGTTCTTC.

This chain joins TRBV20-1 and TRBJ2-5; no clear D gene. Trimming took off 3 bases at V and 3 bases at J, with 2 bases between the two ends. Germline V gene data show CDR1 as DFQATT and CDR2 as SNEGSKA (reference sequence). This CDR3 comprises 10 residues. The CDR3: CSASEETQYF. The CDR3 DNA reads TGCAGTGCTAGCGAAGAGACCCAGTACTTC.

This chain connects TRBV7-8 to TRBJ2-5; no firm D call. V lost 1 base to trimming and J lost 1 base, with 4 bases between them. The CDR3 spans 13 residues. Germline CDR1 SGHVS, CDR2 FQNEAQ. The CDR3 DNA reads TGTGCCAGCAGCTTAGGCAGCCAAGAGACCCAGTACTTC. As protein: CASSLGSQETQYF.

The V and J genes are TRBV11-2 and TRBJ2-5; no reliable D call. Trimming pared 1 base from V and 3 bases from J, leaving 6 bases between. CDR3 length: 13 amino acids. Germline CDR1 is SGHAT and CDR2 is FQNNGV. CDR3 protein: CASSLGVEETQYF. In DNA form, the CDR3 reads TGTGCCAGCAGCTTAGGTGTAGAAGAGACCCAGTACTTC.

This clone was seen just once. This chain uses TRBV18 with TRBJ1-6; 8 bases match TRBD1. This CDR3 spans 16 amino acids. Germline V gene lookup returns CDR1 KGHSH and CDR2 LQKENI. V shed 6 bases and J 5 bases; nucleotides not matched to a gene: 9. CDR3 sequence (DNA): TGTGCCAGCTCTCACTTGGACAGGGTCGATAATTCACCCCTCCACTTT. Its translation is CASSHLDRVDNSPLHF.

The chain recombines TRBV9 with TRBJ1-3, with 8 bases aligning to TRBD1. CDR3 length equals 15 residues. V trimming: 3 bases; J trimming: 2 bases; junction bases outside the gene matches: 4. Per germline, CDR1 SGDLS and CDR2 YYNGEE. Here the CDR3 reads CASSAGQVAGNTIYF. In DNA, the CDR3 is TGTGCCAGCAGCGCGGGACAGGTGGCTGGAAACACCATATATTTT.

The V call is TRBV6-5, the J call TRBJ2-7; possibly TRBD2 for D (5 bases). V was shortened by 5 bases and J by 7 bases, with 15 bases between the two germline ends. Per germline, CDR1 MNHEY and CDR2 SVGAGI. The CDR3 spans 13 residues. CDR3 region: CASSLQRAREQYF. The CDR3 DNA sequence: TGTGCCAGCAGTCTCCAGAGGGCCCGGGAGCAGTACTTC.

The V gene is TRBV30, the J gene TRBJ2-3, with D unclear. Germline CDR1 is GTSNPN and CDR2 is SVGIG (reference sequence). V lost 2 bases, J lost 0 bases, and 12 bases lay in between. This CDR3 contains 15 residues. CDR3 sequence (DNA): TGTGCCTGGAGTACGACATTTTCTAGCACAGATACGCAGTATTTT. Protein product: CAWSTTFSSTDTQYF.